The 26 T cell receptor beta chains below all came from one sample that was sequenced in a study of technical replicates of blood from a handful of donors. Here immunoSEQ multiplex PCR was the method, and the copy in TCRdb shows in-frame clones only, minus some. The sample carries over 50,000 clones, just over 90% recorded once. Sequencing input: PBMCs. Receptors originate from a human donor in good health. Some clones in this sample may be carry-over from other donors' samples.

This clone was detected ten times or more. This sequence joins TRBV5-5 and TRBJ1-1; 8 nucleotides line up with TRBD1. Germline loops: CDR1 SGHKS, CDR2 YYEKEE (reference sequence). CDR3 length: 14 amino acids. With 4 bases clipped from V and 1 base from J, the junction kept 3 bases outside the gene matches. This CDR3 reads CASSLTGANTEAFF. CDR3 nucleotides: TGTGCCAGCAGCCTGACAGGGGCGAACACTGAAGCTTTCTTT. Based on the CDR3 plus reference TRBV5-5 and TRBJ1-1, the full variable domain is DAGVTQSPTHLIKTRGQQVTLRCSPISGHKSVSWYQQVLGQGPQFIFQYYEKEERGRGNFPDRFSARQFPNYSSELNVNALLLGDSALYLCASSLTGANTEAFFGQGTRLTVV.

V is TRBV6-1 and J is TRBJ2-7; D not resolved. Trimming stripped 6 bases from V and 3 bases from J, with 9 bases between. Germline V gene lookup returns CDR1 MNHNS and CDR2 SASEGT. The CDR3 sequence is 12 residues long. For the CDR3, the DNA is TGTGCCAGCAGCTTGAGTGGCTACGAGCAGTACTTC. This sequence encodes CASSLSGYEQYF.

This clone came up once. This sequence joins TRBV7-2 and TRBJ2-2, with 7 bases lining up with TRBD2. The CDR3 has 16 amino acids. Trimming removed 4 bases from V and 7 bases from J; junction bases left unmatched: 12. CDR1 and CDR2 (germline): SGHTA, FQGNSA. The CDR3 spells CASSSRLAAGLGELFF. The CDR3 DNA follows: TGTGCCAGCAGCTCCCGACTAGCTGCGGGGCTCGGGGAGCTGTTTTTT.

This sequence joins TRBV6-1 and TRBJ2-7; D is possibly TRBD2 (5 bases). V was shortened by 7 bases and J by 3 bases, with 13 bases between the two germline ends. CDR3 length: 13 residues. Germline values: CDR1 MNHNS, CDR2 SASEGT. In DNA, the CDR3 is TGTGCCAGCAATCACGGGGAATTCTACGAGCAGTACTTC. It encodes CASNHGEFYEQYF.

CDR3 in DNA: TGTGCCTGGAGTCGGGACAGCTCCTACGAGCAGTACTTC. This codes for CAWSRDSSYEQYF. The chain employs TRBV30 and TRBJ2-7; 7 nucleotides line up with TRBD1. The V and J ends lost 2 bases and 0 bases, in that order; junction bases with no gene match: 1. The V gene's germline CDR1 is GTSNPN and CDR2 SVGIG (reference sequence). The CDR3 is 13 amino acids.

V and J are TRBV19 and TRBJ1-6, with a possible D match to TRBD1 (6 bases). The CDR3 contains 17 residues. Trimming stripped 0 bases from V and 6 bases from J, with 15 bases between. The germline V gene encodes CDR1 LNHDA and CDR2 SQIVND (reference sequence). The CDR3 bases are TGTGCCAGTAGTATAGATCCCAGCGGCAGGGGTAATTCACCCCTCCACTTT. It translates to CASSIDPSGRGNSPLHF.

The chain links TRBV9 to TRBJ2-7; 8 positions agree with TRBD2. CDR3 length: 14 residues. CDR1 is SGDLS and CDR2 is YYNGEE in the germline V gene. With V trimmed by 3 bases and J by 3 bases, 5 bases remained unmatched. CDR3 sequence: CASSASGLGYEQYF. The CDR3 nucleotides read TGTGCCAGCAGCGCCTCGGGACTAGGCTACGAGCAGTACTTC.

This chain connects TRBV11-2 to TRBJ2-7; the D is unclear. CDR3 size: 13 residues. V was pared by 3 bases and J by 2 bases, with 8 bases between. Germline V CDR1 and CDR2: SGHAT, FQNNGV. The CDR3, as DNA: TGTGCCAGCAGCTTGGGCCCTACCTACGAGCAGTACTTC. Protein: CASSLGPTYEQYF.

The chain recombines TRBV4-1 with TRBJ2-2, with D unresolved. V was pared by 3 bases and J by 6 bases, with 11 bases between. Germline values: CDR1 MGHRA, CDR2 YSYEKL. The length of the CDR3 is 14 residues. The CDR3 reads CASSQRPEAGELFF. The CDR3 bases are TGCGCCAGCAGCCAGAGGCCGGAAGCCGGGGAGCTGTTTTTT.

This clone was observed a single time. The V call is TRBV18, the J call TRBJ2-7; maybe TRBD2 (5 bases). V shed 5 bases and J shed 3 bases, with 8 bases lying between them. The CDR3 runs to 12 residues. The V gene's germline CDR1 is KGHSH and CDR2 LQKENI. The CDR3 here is CASSEEGYEQYF. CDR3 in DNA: TGTGCCAGCTCAGAAGAGGGCTACGAGCAGTACTTC.

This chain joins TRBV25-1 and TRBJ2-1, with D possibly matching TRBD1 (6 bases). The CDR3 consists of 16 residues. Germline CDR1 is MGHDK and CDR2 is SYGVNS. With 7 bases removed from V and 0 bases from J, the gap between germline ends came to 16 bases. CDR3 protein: CASKQNRATSYNEQFF. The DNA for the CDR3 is TGTGCCAGCAAACAAAACAGGGCTACCTCCTACAATGAGCAGTTCTTC.

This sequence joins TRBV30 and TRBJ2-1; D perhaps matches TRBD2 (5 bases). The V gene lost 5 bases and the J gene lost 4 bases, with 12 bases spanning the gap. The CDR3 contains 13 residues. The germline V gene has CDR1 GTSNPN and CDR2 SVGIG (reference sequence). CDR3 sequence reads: CAWGKSGYNEQFF. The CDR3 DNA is TGTGCCTGGGGAAAAAGCGGTTACAATGAGCAGTTCTTC.

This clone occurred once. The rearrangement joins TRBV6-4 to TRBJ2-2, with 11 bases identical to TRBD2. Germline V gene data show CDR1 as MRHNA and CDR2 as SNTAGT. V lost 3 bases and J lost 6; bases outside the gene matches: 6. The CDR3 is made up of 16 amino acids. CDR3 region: CASSEDSGGAAGELFF. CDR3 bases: TGTGCCAGCAGTGAAGATAGCGGGGGGGCCGCCGGGGAGCTGTTTTTT.

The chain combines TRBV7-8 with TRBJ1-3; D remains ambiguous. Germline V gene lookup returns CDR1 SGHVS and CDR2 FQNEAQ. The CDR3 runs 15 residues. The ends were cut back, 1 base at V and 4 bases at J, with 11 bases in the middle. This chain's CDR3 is CASSLGGFGGNTIYF. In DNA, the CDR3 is TGTGCCAGCAGCTTAGGAGGATTTGGAGGAAACACCATATATTTT.

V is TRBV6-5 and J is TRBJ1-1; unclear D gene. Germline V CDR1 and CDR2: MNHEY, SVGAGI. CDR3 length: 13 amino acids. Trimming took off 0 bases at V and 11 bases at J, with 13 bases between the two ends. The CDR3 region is CASSYSGRESAFF. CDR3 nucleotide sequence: TGTGCCAGCAGTTACTCTGGTCGGGAATCGGCTTTCTTT.

The CDR3, as DNA: TGTGCCAGCAGCTTGACAGGGAAAGGCAGCAATCAGCCCCAGCATTTT. Protein product: CASSLTGKGSNQPQHF. The J gene is TRBJ1-5, the V gene TRBV5-6; D might be TRBD1 (6 bases). The ends were cut back, 1 base at V and 1 base at J, with 12 bases in the middle. This CDR3 has 16 residues. From germline, CDR1 is SGHDT and CDR2 YYEEEE.

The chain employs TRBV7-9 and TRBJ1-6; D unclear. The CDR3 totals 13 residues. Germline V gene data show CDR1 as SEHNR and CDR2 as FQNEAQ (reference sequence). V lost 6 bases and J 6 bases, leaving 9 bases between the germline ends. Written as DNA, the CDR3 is TGTGCCAGCAGGAAGAACAGTAATTCACCCCTCCACTTT. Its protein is CASRKNSNSPLHF.

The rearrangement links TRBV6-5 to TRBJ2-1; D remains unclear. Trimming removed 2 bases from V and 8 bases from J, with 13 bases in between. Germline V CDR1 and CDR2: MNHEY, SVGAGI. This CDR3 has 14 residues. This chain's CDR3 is CASSYGQRRDEQFF. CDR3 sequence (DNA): TGTGCCAGCAGTTACGGCCAGAGGCGCGATGAGCAGTTCTTC.

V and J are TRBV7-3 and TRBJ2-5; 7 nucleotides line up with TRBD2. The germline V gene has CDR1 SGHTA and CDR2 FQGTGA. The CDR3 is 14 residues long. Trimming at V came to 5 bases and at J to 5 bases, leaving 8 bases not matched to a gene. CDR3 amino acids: CASSPGRGVETQYF. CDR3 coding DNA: TGTGCCAGCAGCCCTGGACGGGGGGTTGAGACCCAGTACTTC.

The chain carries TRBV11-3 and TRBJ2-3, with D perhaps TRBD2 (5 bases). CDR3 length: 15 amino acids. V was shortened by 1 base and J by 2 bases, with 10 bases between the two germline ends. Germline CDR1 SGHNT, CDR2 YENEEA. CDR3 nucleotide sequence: TGTGCCAGCAGCTTAGGTGGGGAGAACACAGATACGCAGTATTTT. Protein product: CASSLGGENTDTQYF.

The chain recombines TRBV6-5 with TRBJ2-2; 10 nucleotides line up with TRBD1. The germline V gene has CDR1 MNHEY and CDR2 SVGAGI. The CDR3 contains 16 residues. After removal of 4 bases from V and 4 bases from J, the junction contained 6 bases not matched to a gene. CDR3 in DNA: TGTGCCAGCAGTTCTCCGACAGGGGGCTTCACCGGGGAGCTGTTTTTT. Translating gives CASSSPTGGFTGELFF.

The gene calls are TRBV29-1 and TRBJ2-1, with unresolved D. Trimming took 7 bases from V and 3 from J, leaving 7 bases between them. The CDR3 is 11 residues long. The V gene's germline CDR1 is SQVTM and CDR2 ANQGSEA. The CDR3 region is CSGSLYNEQFF. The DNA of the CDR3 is TGCAGCGGTTCACTCTACAATGAGCAGTTCTTC.

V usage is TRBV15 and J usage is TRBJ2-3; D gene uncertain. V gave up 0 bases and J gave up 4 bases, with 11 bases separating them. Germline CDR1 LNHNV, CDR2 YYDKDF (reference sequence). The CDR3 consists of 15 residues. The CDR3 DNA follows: TGTGCCACCAGCAGAGACGCGTTTGTCGCAGATACGCAGTATTTT. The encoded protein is CATSRDAFVADTQYF.

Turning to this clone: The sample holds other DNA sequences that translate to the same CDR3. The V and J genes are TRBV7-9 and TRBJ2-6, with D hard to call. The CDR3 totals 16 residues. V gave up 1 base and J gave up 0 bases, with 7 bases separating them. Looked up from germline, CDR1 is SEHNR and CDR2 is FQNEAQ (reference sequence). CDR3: CASSLDGSSGANVLTF. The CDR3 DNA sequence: TGTGCCAGCAGCTTAGACGGTAGCTCTGGGGCCAACGTCCTGACTTTC.

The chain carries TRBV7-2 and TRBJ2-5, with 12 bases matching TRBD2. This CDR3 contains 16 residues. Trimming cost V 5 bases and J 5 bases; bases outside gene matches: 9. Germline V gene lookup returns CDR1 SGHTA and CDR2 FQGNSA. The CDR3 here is CASSLRLAGARETQYF. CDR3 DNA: TGTGCCAGCAGCCTAAGACTAGCGGGAGCACGGGAGACCCAGTACTTC.

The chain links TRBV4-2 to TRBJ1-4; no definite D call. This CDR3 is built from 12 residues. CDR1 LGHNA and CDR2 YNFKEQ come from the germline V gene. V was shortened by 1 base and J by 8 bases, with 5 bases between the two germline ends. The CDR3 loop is CASSQVEEKLFF. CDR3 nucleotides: TGTGCCAGCAGCCAAGTAGAGGAAAAACTGTTTTTT.